These 15 T cell receptor beta chains originate from one sample sequenced in a study of shared clonotypes between healthy human individuals. The data were produced by immunoSEQ multiplex PCR, yet TCRdb's version contains in-frame clones alone and is incomplete. The top ten hold 0.1% to 0.15% of the sample, which has more than 2 million clones, 85% to 95% seen once. Sample: naive CD4+ T cells sorted from blood. Subset meaning: CD45RA+ positively selected. Source of these receptors: a man younger than 30 in good health.

The genes are TRBV5-1 and TRBJ2-3; the D gene is possibly TRBD1 (5 bases). Per the germline V gene, CDR1 is SGHRS and CDR2 is YFSETQ. The CDR3 runs to 16 residues. The V end was cut by 0 bases, the J end by 2 bases, with 13 bases between. CDR3: CASSLGAGHPTDTQYF. CDR3 DNA: TGCGCCAGCAGCTTGGGGGCAGGGCACCCCACAGATACGCAGTATTTT.

The V call is TRBV14, the J call TRBJ2-5, with TRBD1 matching 8 bases. The trim removed 4 bases at V and 5 bases at J, leaving 9 bases unmatched. Looked up from germline, CDR1 is SGHDN and CDR2 is FVKESK. This CDR3 has 15 amino acids. CDR3: CASSRGQGKMETQYF. For the CDR3, the DNA is TGTGCCAGCAGCCGAGGACAGGGAAAGATGGAGACCCAGTACTTC.

The V and J genes are TRBV19 and TRBJ2-1; D is unresolved. CDR1 LNHDA and CDR2 SQIVND come from the germline V gene (reference sequence). The CDR3 spans 10 residues. Trimming stripped 5 bases from V and 5 bases from J, with 1 base between. The chain's CDR3 is CASSHNEQFF. In DNA form, the CDR3 reads TGTGCCAGTAGTCACAATGAGCAGTTCTTC.

About this clone itself: Distinct nucleotide sequences in the sample also encode this CDR3. The V and J genes are TRBV29-1 and TRBJ2-7; 7 positions agree with TRBD1. Per the germline V gene, CDR1 is SQVTM and CDR2 is ANQGSEA. CDR3 size: 13 residues. The trim removed 6 bases at V and 0 bases at J, leaving 5 bases unmatched. CDR3 sequence (DNA): TGCAGCGTGGGGGCAGGGGGCTCCTACGAGCAGTACTTC. This translates into CSVGAGGSYEQYF.

V and J are TRBV7-2 and TRBJ2-2; D is unclear. The V gene lost 1 base and the J gene lost 6 bases, with 12 bases spanning the gap. Germline CDR1 and CDR2: SGHTA and FQGNSA. This CDR3 has 15 amino acids. As DNA, the CDR3 is TGTGCCAGCAGCTTAGACAAGCTAGTAGCCGGGGAGCTGTTTTTT. This sequence encodes CASSLDKLVAGELFF.

This clone was detected once. The CDR3 spells CASSETQRGGYETQYF. The CDR3 DNA sequence: TGTGCCAGCAGCGAGACCCAGCGGGGGGGCTATGAGACCCAGTACTTC. This chain connects TRBV5-4 to TRBJ2-5; 10 bases are a match to TRBD2. The V segment lost 4 bases and the J segment 5 bases; nucleotides outside the gene matches: 11. This CDR3 is built from 16 residues. Germline V gene lookup returns CDR1 SGHNT and CDR2 YYREEE (reference sequence).

A note on this clone: The junction and the germline gene differ at one end; a read error may be behind it. The chain links TRBV10-3 to TRBJ1-2; TRBD1 is a possible D gene (6 bases). This CDR3 spans 14 amino acids. CDR1 and CDR2 from the germline V gene are ENHRY and SYGVKD. CDR3 in amino acids: CASSYSGVNYGYTF. CDR3 in DNA: TGTGCCAGCAGTTACTCAGGGGTAAACTATGGCTACACCTTC.

CDR3 amino acids: CASSQRQGPTDTQYF. The CDR3, as DNA: TGCGCCAGCAGCCAGAGACAGGGACCCACAGATACGCAGTATTTT. The chain joins TRBV4-1 to TRBJ2-3; 7 bases fit TRBD1. V lost 3 bases, J lost 2 bases, and 5 bases stayed unmatched. The CDR3 has 15 residues. Germline V gene lookup returns CDR1 MGHRA and CDR2 YSYEKL.

This chain links TRBV30 with TRBJ2-5, with TRBD1 identical over 8 bases. Germline V gives CDR1 GTSNPN, CDR2 SVGIG (reference sequence). Trimming cost V 0 bases and J 3 bases; bases outside gene matches: 12. CDR3 length equals 17 residues. The chain's CDR3 is CAWSVPRKWTGKETQYF. The CDR3 nucleotides read TGTGCCTGGAGTGTACCCCGCAAATGGACAGGGAAAGAGACCCAGTACTTC.

A remark on this clone: The same CDR3 also results from other DNA sequences found in this sample. The V call is TRBV5-1, the J call TRBJ2-3, with 8 nucleotides matching TRBD1. The junction had 2 bases not matched to a gene; V was cut back by 4 bases and J by 4 bases. The CDR3 sequence is 13 residues long. CDR1 is SGHRS and CDR2 is YFSETQ in the germline V gene. CDR3 coding DNA: TGCGCCAGCAGCCTACAGGGGGCAGATACGCAGTATTTT. Its translation: CASSLQGADTQYF.

The chain links TRBV30 to TRBJ1-1, with D perhaps matching TRBD1 (5 bases). The CDR3 is 13 residues long. The germline V and J ends were trimmed by 5 bases and 10 bases, with 20 bases remaining between them. Germline-derived CDR1 and CDR2 are GTSNPN and SVGIG (reference sequence). The CDR3: CAWGPGGPGVAFF. CDR3 DNA: TGTGCCTGGGGACCAGGCGGCCCGGGGGTAGCTTTCTTT.

The chain employs TRBV6-1 and TRBJ1-2; TRBD1 agrees at 10 bases. CDR1 MNHNS and CDR2 SASEGT come from the germline V gene. CDR3 length equals 18 residues. V trimming: 3 bases; J trimming: 4 bases; junction bases outside the gene matches: 14. The CDR3 sequence: CASSERGQGPTSTYGYTF. Written as DNA, the CDR3 is TGTGCCAGCAGTGAGCGGGGACAGGGGCCGACTTCAACCTATGGCTACACCTTC.

Points on this clone: This CDR3 is also generated by other DNA sequences in the sample. The chain recombines TRBV30 with TRBJ2-7, with TRBD2 matching over 8 bases. CDR3 length: 13 residues. Germline V gives CDR1 GTSNPN, CDR2 SVGIG (reference sequence). V shed 3 bases and J 1 base; nucleotides not matched to a gene: 2. In DNA form, the CDR3 reads TGTGCCTGGAGGGTAGCGGGATCCTACGAGCAGTACTTC. It translates to CAWRVAGSYEQYF.

This clone appeared once. This chain joins TRBV21-1 and TRBJ1-6; the D segment call TRBD1 is taken from the table without a DNA check. TRBV21-1 is listed as a pseudogene. The CDR3 is 15 residues long. The CDR3 region is CASSKEAGENSPLHF. The DNA for the CDR3 is TGTGCCAGCAGCAAAGAGGCAGGGGAGAATTCACCCCTCCACTTT.

The V call is TRBV2, the J call TRBJ1-1; D call uncertain. The CDR3 is made up of 18 amino acids. The V end was cut by 0 bases, the J end by 1 base, with 18 bases between. Germline CDR1 reads SNHLY; CDR2 reads FYNNEI. The CDR3 loop is CASSEAYRGGLWNTEAFF. In DNA form, the CDR3 reads TGTGCCAGCAGTGAAGCTTACAGAGGCGGCTTATGGAACACTGAAGCTTTCTTT.